This is a list of T cell receptor beta chains from one sample in a study of T cells after yellow fever vaccination. TCRdb recomputed calls from the 5' RACE reads with MiXCR, one row per CDR3 protein. This sample yields some 300,000 distinct CDR3 sequences, of which 8.7% are seen a single time; around 3.5% belongs to the top ten. Material: CD4+ T cells sorted from PBMCs, obtained 5 days after the yellow fever booster vaccination. The receptors were sampled from a man aged 18 to 29 who received the YFV17D yellow fever vaccine. Each CDR3 is given with its conserved first and last residue. The D gene is left open where the match is weak. The size of a clone is reported for some rows only, either as once, few or many, or as a class for expanded clones.

size	D	V	J	DNA	CDR3
NA	TRBD1	TRBV7-2	TRBJ1-5	TGTGCCAGCAGCTTAGGGGACAGGGGGTCACAGCCCCAGCATTTT	CASSLGDRGSQPQHF
few	NA	TRBV7-2	TRBJ2-4	TGTGCCAGCAGCCACTACCTTGGCATTCAGTACTTC	CASSHYLGIQYF
many	TRBD1	TRBV2	TRBJ1-1	TGTGCCAGCAGCGGACAGGGAGGCACTGAAGCTTTCTTT	CASSGQGGTEAFF
few	TRBD1	TRBV5-1	TRBJ2-1	TGCGCCAGCAGCGACCCCACAGGGGGCCGGAGGAATGAGCAGTTCTTC	CASSDPTGGRRNEQFF
few	NA	TRBV19	TRBJ2-3	TGTGCCAGTAGTATCGAGAGGGGAACAGATACGCAGTATTTT	CASSIERGTDTQYF
NA	TRBD1	TRBV6-2/TRBV6-3	TRBJ2-4	TGTGCCAGCAGAAACCGGGACAGGCCCTGGTCAGCCAAAAACATTCAGTACTTC	CASRNRDRPWSAKNIQYF
many	TRBD1	TRBV7-9	TRBJ2-2	TGTGCCAGCAGCAGACAGGGTGGCACCGGGGAGCTGTTTTTT	CASSRQGGTGELFF
few	TRBD2	TRBV28	TRBJ2-5	TGTGCCAGCAGCCCCGGGGGGGCGGGGTCCTTGGAGACCCAGTACTTC	CASSPGGAGSLETQYF
NA	NA	TRBV7-2	TRBJ1-5	TGTGCCAGCAGCCAAACGTATGGGCCCAATCAGCCCCAGCATTTT	CASSQTYGPNQPQHF
NA	TRBD1	TRBV11-1	TRBJ2-5	TGTGCCAGCAGCTTGAGGCCGACAGGGGGCCACGAGACCCAGTACTTC	CASSLRPTGGHETQYF